These T cell receptor beta chains were read from a single sample in a study of T cell responses to AZD1222 COVID-19 vaccine. Clones were read by immunoSEQ multiplex PCR, and TCRdb kept only the in-frame ones, dropping some. The data show 56,000 or so clones, 70% to 90% seen once. Sequences were derived from peripheral blood, sampled on day 0 of AZD1222 vaccination. These receptors all stem from an adult in good health. Each CDR3 is given with its conserved first and last residue. A D gene is named only where the DNA matches it firmly. Expanded clones are given a class, and other clones once, few, many or no size at all.

d_call: .
clone_size: .
v_call: TRBV27
j_call: TRBJ2-1
cdr3_nt: TGTGCCAGCAGTTTATTCGTCGGAACTAGCTACAATGAGCAGTTCTTC
cdr3_aa: CASSLFVGTSYNEQFF

d_call: .
clone_size: .
v_call: TRBV6-1
j_call: TRBJ1-5
cdr3_nt: TGTGCCAGCAGTGAGGCGGTGAAAACGATCCAGCCCCAGCATTTT
cdr3_aa: CASSEAVKTIQPQHF

d_call: .
clone_size: .
v_call: TRBV5-1
j_call: TRBJ2-3
cdr3_nt: TGCGCCAGCAGCATCGACAGTAAAACAGATACGCAGTATTTT
cdr3_aa: CASSIDSKTDTQYF

d_call: TRBD2
clone_size: .
v_call: TRBV29-1
j_call: TRBJ2-2
cdr3_nt: TGCAGCTGTGGGACTAGCGGATCCGGGGAGCTGTTTTTT
cdr3_aa: CSCGTSGSGELFF

d_call: .
clone_size: .
v_call: TRBV24-1
j_call: TRBJ1-1
cdr3_nt: TGTGCCACCAGTGATACCGGGGAGGGAGCTTTCTTT
cdr3_aa: CATSDTGEGAFF

d_call: .
clone_size: .
v_call: TRBV27
j_call: TRBJ1-2
cdr3_nt: TGTGCCAGCAGTTTTTTCGGGGGCTACGGCTACACCTTC
cdr3_aa: CASSFFGGYGYTF

d_call: .
clone_size: .
v_call: TRBV5-1
j_call: TRBJ1-1
cdr3_nt: TGCGCCAGCAGCTTGGAGGGTAAGCTCACTGAAGCTTTCTTT
cdr3_aa: CASSLEGKLTEAFF

d_call: TRBD1
clone_size: .
v_call: TRBV11-2
j_call: TRBJ2-7
cdr3_nt: TGTGCCAGCAGCTTAGAGGCGGGGACAGGGGCCTACGAGCAGTACTTC
cdr3_aa: CASSLEAGTGAYEQYF

d_call: TRBD2
clone_size: .
v_call: TRBV5-6
j_call: TRBJ2-7
cdr3_nt: TGTGCCAGCAGCTTTCCTAGCGGGGGGAGCTCCTACGAGCAGTACTTC
cdr3_aa: CASSFPSGGSSYEQYF

d_call: .
clone_size: .
v_call: TRBV13
j_call: TRBJ1-1
cdr3_nt: TGTGCCAGCAGCTCCTACCGAGGAGGGGCCCTGAACACTGAAGCTTTCTTT
cdr3_aa: CASSSYRGGALNTEAFF

d_call: .
clone_size: .
v_call: TRBV19
j_call: TRBJ1-6
cdr3_nt: TGTGCCAGCACCTCCCATTTGAGCTCCTATAATTCACCCCTCCACTTT
cdr3_aa: CASTSHLSSYNSPLHF

d_call: .
clone_size: .
v_call: TRBV24-1
j_call: TRBJ2-7
cdr3_nt: TGTGCCACCAGTGATCCTCCCGGTATGGAGCAGTACTTC
cdr3_aa: CATSDPPGMEQYF

d_call: .
clone_size: .
v_call: TRBV28
j_call: TRBJ2-1
cdr3_nt: TGTGCCAGCAGTTTCAACAGGGGAGGTGAGCAGTTCTTC
cdr3_aa: CASSFNRGGEQFF

d_call: TRBD1
clone_size: .
v_call: TRBV18
j_call: TRBJ1-1
cdr3_nt: TGTGCCAGCTCACGAACGGGACTGACAGGGGTGAACACTGAAGCTTTCTTT
cdr3_aa: CASSRTGLTGVNTEAFF

d_call: .
clone_size: .
v_call: TRBV27
j_call: TRBJ2-1
cdr3_nt: TGTGCCAGCAGCCCAACAATAAACCCCTACAATGAGCAGTTCTTC
cdr3_aa: CASSPTINPYNEQFF

d_call: TRBD1
clone_size: .
v_call: TRBV7-9
j_call: TRBJ1-2
cdr3_nt: TGTGCCAGCAGCTCCCCCGACAGGGGGCGAAATGGCTACACCTTC
cdr3_aa: CASSSPDRGRNGYTF

d_call: TRBD2
clone_size: .
v_call: TRBV5-6
j_call: TRBJ2-2
cdr3_nt: TGTGCCAGCAGCTTGTTGCCTAGCGGGGGATCCGGGGAGCTGTTTTTT
cdr3_aa: CASSLLPSGGSGELFF

d_call: .
clone_size: .
v_call: TRBV21-1
j_call: TRBJ2-3
cdr3_nt: TGTGCCAGCAGCACTCGGACTAGCGGGGATATACAATCAGATACGCAGTATTTT
cdr3_aa: CASSTRTSGDIQSDTQYF

d_call: TRBD2
clone_size: .
v_call: TRBV27
j_call: TRBJ2-7
cdr3_nt: TGTGCCAGCAGTAACTTAGCGGGGGGAACCAGGAACGAGCAGTACTTC
cdr3_aa: CASSNLAGGTRNEQYF

d_call: TRBD2
clone_size: few
v_call: TRBV20-1
j_call: TRBJ2-7
cdr3_nt: TGCAGTGCTAGTCGCGGGGGGGCCTACGAGCAGTACTTC
cdr3_aa: CSASRGGAYEQYF

d_call: .
clone_size: .
v_call: TRBV11-2
j_call: TRBJ1-2
cdr3_nt: TGTGCCAGCACCCAGGGCAGGGTTCGTAGTGGCTACACCTTC
cdr3_aa: CASTQGRVRSGYTF

d_call: .
clone_size: .
v_call: TRBV6-1
j_call: TRBJ2-7
cdr3_nt: TGTGCCAGCAGTGAAAGGGGTTACGAGCAGTACTTC
cdr3_aa: CASSERGYEQYF

d_call: TRBD1
clone_size: once
v_call: TRBV2
j_call: TRBJ2-1
cdr3_nt: TGTGCCAGCCTCCGGGACAGGCACCTTCTGTTCTTC
cdr3_aa: CASLRDRHLLFF

d_call: .
clone_size: .
v_call: TRBV7-2
j_call: TRBJ2-3
cdr3_nt: TGTGCCAGCAGAGAACGGGGTTATAGCACAGATACGCAGTATTTT
cdr3_aa: CASRERGYSTDTQYF

d_call: .
clone_size: once
v_call: TRBV5-1
j_call: TRBJ2-6
cdr3_nt: TGCGCCAGCAGCTTGGTACAGGGCCTCTCTGGGGCCAACGTCCTGACTTTC
cdr3_aa: CASSLVQGLSGANVLTF

d_call: .
clone_size: once
v_call: TRBV7-9
j_call: TRBJ1-1
cdr3_nt: TGTGCCAGCAGCCGTGACCGGGTCGGGAGCACTGAAGCTTTCTTT
cdr3_aa: CASSRDRVGSTEAFF

d_call: .
clone_size: .
v_call: TRBV28
j_call: TRBJ1-1
cdr3_nt: TGTGCCAGCAGTTTAGGTCAGCGTCACACTGAAGCTTTCTTT
cdr3_aa: CASSLGQRHTEAFF

d_call: TRBD2
clone_size: .
v_call: TRBV9
j_call: TRBJ2-1
cdr3_nt: TGTGCCAGCAGCGTAGGTCTAGCGGGGGTCTACAATGAGCAGTTCTTC
cdr3_aa: CASSVGLAGVYNEQFF

d_call: TRBD1
clone_size: .
v_call: TRBV19
j_call: TRBJ1-2
cdr3_nt: TGTGCCAGTACCAGGACAGGGGGAGGCTATGGCTACACCTTC
cdr3_aa: CASTRTGGGYGYTF

d_call: .
clone_size: .
v_call: TRBV11-2
j_call: TRBJ1-3
cdr3_nt: TGTGCCAGCAGCTTGGGGGGCTCTGGAAACACCATATATTTT
cdr3_aa: CASSLGGSGNTIYF

d_call: .
clone_size: .
v_call: TRBV3-1/TRBV3-2
j_call: TRBJ2-7
cdr3_nt: TGTGCCAGCAGCCACCGTCGGAACTACGAGCAGTACTTC
cdr3_aa: CASSHRRNYEQYF

d_call: .
clone_size: .
v_call: TRBV5-6
j_call: TRBJ1-1
cdr3_nt: TGTGCCAGCAGCTTTGCCCGGGGGGCGACTGAAGCTTTCTTT
cdr3_aa: CASSFARGATEAFF

d_call: .
clone_size: .
v_call: TRBV28
j_call: TRBJ1-2
cdr3_nt: TGTGCCAGCAGCCCGGCCGGGACCAACTATGGCTACACCTTC
cdr3_aa: CASSPAGTNYGYTF

d_call: TRBD1
clone_size: once
v_call: TRBV6-5
j_call: TRBJ1-1
cdr3_nt: TGTGCCAGCATCAGGGGGCATTCAGAAGAAGCTTTCTTT
cdr3_aa: CASIRGHSEEAFF

d_call: .
clone_size: .
v_call: TRBV19
j_call: TRBJ2-7
cdr3_nt: TGTGCCAGTAGTATCACAGGGCGTAACGAGCAGTACTTC
cdr3_aa: CASSITGRNEQYF